This T cell receptor beta chain comes out of a study of T-cell reconstitution after alpha-beta-depleted transplantation in children. The table lists this clonotype with a few counts. V lost 0 bases to trimming and J lost 2 bases, with 4 bases between them. Germline CDR1 reads LNHNV; CDR2 reads YYDKDF (reference sequence). The CDR3 extends over 13 amino acids. A TCRbeta library incorporating unique molecular identifiers was prepared. One entry per CDR3 protein, called by TCRdb with MiXCR from the PCR reads. The table includes about 420,000 distinct CDR3 sequences, approximately 10% detected once. This receptor was taken from a human donor who donated a stem cell graft to a child with acute myeloid leukemia. Here the sequenced sample was PBMCs from the stem cell graft donor, taken from the stem cell graft. The V gene is TRBV15, the J gene TRBJ1-1; D remains ambiguous. As DNA, the CDR3 is TGTGCCACCAGCAGAGAGGGAAACACTGAAGCTTTCTTT. Residues: CATSREGNTEAFF.